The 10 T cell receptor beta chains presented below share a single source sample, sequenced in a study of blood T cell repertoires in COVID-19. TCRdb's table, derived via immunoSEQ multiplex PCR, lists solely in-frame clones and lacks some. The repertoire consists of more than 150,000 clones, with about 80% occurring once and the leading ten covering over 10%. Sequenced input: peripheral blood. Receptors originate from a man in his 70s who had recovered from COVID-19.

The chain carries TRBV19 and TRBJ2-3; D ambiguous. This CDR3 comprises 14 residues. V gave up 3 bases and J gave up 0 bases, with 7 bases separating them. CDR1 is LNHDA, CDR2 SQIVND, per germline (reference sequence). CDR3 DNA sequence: TGTGCCAGTAGTATGGGCAGAAGCACAGATACGCAGTATTTT. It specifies CASSMGRSTDTQYF.

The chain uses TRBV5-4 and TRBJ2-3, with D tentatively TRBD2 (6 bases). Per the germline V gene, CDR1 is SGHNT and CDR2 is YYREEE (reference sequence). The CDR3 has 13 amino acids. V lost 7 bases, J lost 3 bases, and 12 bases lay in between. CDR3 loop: CASSAAGTDTQYF. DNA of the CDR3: TGTGCCAGCTCTGCGGCGGGAACAGATACGCAGTATTTT.

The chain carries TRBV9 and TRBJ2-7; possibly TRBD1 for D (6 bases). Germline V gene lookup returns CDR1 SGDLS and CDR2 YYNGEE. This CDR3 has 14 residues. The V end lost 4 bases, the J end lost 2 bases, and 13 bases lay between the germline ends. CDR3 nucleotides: TGTGCCAGCAGCTCGAGGACAGTTCCCTACGAGCAGTACTTC. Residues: CASSSRTVPYEQYF.

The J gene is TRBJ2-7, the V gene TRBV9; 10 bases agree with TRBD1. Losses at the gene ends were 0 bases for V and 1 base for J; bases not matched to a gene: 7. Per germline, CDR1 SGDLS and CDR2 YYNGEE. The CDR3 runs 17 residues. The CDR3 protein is CASSVEGSGQGSYEQYF. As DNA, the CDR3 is TGTGCCAGCAGCGTAGAAGGGTCGGGACAGGGGTCCTACGAGCAGTACTTC.

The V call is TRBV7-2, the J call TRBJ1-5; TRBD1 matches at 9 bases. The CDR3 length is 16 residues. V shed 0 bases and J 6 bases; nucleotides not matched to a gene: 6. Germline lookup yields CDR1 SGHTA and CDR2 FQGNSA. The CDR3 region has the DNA TGTGCCAGCAGCTTAGCCGGGACAGGGACAGCTCAGCCCCAGCATTTT. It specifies CASSLAGTGTAQPQHF.

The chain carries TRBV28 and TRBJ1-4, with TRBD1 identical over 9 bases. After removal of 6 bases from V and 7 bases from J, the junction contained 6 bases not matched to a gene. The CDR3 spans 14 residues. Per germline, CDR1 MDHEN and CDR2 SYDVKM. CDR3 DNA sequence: TGTGCCAGCAGCCGACAGGGGGGCTCTGAAAAACTGTTTTTT. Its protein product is CASSRQGGSEKLFF.

CDR3 in amino acids: CASSRDSGANVLTF. CDR3 nucleotide sequence: TGTGCCAGCAGCCGGGACTCTGGGGCCAACGTCCTGACTTTC. This chain links TRBV25-1 with TRBJ2-6, with D possibly being TRBD2 (5 bases). Trimming took off 6 bases at V and 0 bases at J, with 6 bases between the two ends. The CDR3 is made up of 14 amino acids. The germline V gene encodes CDR1 MGHDK and CDR2 SYGVNS.

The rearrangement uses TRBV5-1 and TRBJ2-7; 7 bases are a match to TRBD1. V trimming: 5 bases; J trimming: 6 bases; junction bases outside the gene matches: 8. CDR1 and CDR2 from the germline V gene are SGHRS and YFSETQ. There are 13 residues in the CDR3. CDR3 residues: CASRTGTGVEQYF. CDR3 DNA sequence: TGCGCCAGCAGGACCGGAACAGGGGTCGAGCAGTACTTC.

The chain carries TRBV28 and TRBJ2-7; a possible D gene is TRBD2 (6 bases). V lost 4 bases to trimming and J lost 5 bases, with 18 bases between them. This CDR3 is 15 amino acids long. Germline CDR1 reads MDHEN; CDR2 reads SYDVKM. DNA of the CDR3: TGTGCCAGCAGTTCCAAGGCGGGGTTACTTAACGAGCAGTACTTC. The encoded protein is CASSSKAGLLNEQYF.

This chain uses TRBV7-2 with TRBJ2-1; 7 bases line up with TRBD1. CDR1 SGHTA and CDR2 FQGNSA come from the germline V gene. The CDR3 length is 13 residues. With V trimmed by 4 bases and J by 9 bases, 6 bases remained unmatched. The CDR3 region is CASSSRQGSEQFF. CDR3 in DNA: TGTGCCAGCAGCTCTAGACAGGGTTCTGAGCAGTTCTTC.